A selection of T cell receptor beta chains follows, all from one sample in a study of T cell repertoires in cytomegalovirus infection. One entry per CDR3 protein, called by TCRdb with MiXCR from the reads. The sample holds some 150,000 distinct CDR3 sequences; about a quarter are singletons and the top ten take approximately 9.9%. The sequencing input was PBMCs. These receptors were taken from a human donor in good health (CMV status not recorded). Some clones in this sample may be carry-over from other donors' samples. Both conserved end residues are part of each CDR3. The D gene is left open where the match is weak. Some rows mark clone size as missing; the rest say once, few, many or name a class of expanded clone.

v_gene: TRBV3-1; d_gene: NA; j_gene: TRBJ2-7; abundance: NA; CDR3aa: CASSPGRRTMTYEQYF; CDR3nt: TGTGCCAGCAGCCCGGGCCGGCGGACTATGACCTACGAGCAGTACTTC
v_gene: TRBV28; d_gene: TRBD2; j_gene: TRBJ2-3; abundance: many; CDR3aa: CASSLGGRYTDTQYF; CDR3nt: TGTGCCAGCAGTTTGGGCGGGAGATACACAGATACGCAGTATTTT
v_gene: TRBV29-1; d_gene: TRBD1; j_gene: TRBJ2-5; abundance: few; CDR3aa: CSVAPGTAKETQYF; CDR3nt: TGCAGCGTTGCTCCCGGGACAGCTAAAGAGACCCAGTACTTC
v_gene: TRBV7-2; d_gene: NA; j_gene: TRBJ2-3; abundance: many; CDR3aa: CASSLAGLTDTQYF; CDR3nt: TGTGCCAGCAGCTTGGCGGGCCTCACAGATACGCAGTATTTT
v_gene: TRBV2; d_gene: NA; j_gene: TRBJ1-5; abundance: many; CDR3aa: CASSEDGGLEAQHF; CDR3nt: TGTGCCAGCAGTGAAGATGGGGGGTTAGAGGCCCAGCATTTT
v_gene: TRBV28; d_gene: NA; j_gene: TRBJ1-1; abundance: NA; CDR3aa: CASSPIKFTGLGIGTEAFF; CDR3nt: TGTGCCAGCAGTCCCATAAAATTCACAGGGTTAGGTATCGGCACTGAAGCTTTCTTT
v_gene: TRBV7-2; d_gene: NA; j_gene: TRBJ2-7; abundance: many; CDR3aa: CASSLLGGGGREQYF; CDR3nt: TGTGCCAGCAGCTTACTCGGAGGGGGTGGCCGCGAGCAGTACTTC
v_gene: TRBV7-2; d_gene: TRBD1; j_gene: TRBJ2-1; abundance: many; CDR3aa: CASSSTGWGDNEQFF; CDR3nt: TGTGCCAGCAGCTCGACAGGGTGGGGAGACAATGAGCAGTTCTTC
v_gene: TRBV28; d_gene: TRBD1; j_gene: TRBJ2-7; abundance: few; CDR3aa: CASSQTSGQGPYEQYF; CDR3nt: TGTGCCAGCAGTCAAACATCGGGACAGGGACCCTACGAGCAGTACTTC
v_gene: TRBV24-1; d_gene: TRBD2; j_gene: TRBJ2-3; abundance: NA; CDR3aa: CATSDLGTSGGADTQYF; CDR3nt: TGTGCCACCAGTGATTTGGGGACTAGCGGGGGGGCAGATACGCAGTATTTT
v_gene: TRBV7-2; d_gene: TRBD1; j_gene: TRBJ2-7; abundance: NA; CDR3aa: CASSLALMGQVLYQQYF; CDR3nt: TGTGCCAGCAGCTTAGCGCTTATGGGACAGGTTCTTTACCAGCAGTATTTC
v_gene: TRBV20-1; d_gene: TRBD1; j_gene: TRBJ1-5; abundance: few; CDR3aa: CSAEEAGTAYSNQPQHF; CDR3nt: TGCAGTGCTGAAGAAGCAGGGACAGCTTATAGCAATCAGCCCCAGCATTTT
v_gene: TRBV6-6; d_gene: TRBD1; j_gene: TRBJ2-7; abundance: NA; CDR3aa: CASSTQGAQRTYEQYF; CDR3nt: TGTGCCAGCAGTACACAGGGGGCACAGAGGACCTACGAGCAGTACTTC
v_gene: TRBV29-1; d_gene: TRBD2; j_gene: TRBJ2-2; abundance: NA; CDR3aa: CSAKLAGVGTGELFF; CDR3nt: TGCAGCGCTAAGCTAGCGGGAGTAGGGACCGGGGAGCTGTTTTTT
v_gene: TRBV7-8; d_gene: NA; j_gene: TRBJ2-1; abundance: NA; CDR3aa: CASSVVGSTEQFF; CDR3nt: TGTGCCAGCAGCGTAGTGGGGAGTACGGAGCAGTTCTTC
v_gene: TRBV6-6; d_gene: TRBD2; j_gene: TRBJ2-1; abundance: few; CDR3aa: CASSSGRGDNEQFF; CDR3nt: TGTGCCAGTTCTAGCGGGAGAGGGGACAATGAGCAGTTCTTC
v_gene: TRBV7-3; d_gene: NA; j_gene: TRBJ2-3; abundance: NA; CDR3aa: CASSLNGAYPDTQYF; CDR3nt: TGTGCCAGCAGCTTAAACGGCGCATATCCAGATACGCAGTATTTT
v_gene: TRBV19; d_gene: NA; j_gene: TRBJ2-6; abundance: few; CDR3aa: CASSTRTASGANVLTF; CDR3nt: TGTGCCAGTAGTACCCGGACGGCTTCTGGGGCCAACGTCCTGACTTTC
v_gene: TRBV11-2; d_gene: TRBD1; j_gene: TRBJ2-3; abundance: many; CDR3aa: CASSLDTPGQGGSTDTQYF; CDR3nt: TGTGCCAGCAGCTTAGATACGCCGGGACAGGGAGGGAGCACAGATACGCAGTATTTT
v_gene: TRBV7-4; d_gene: NA; j_gene: TRBJ2-7; abundance: NA; CDR3aa: CASSLQGGEQYF; CDR3nt: TGTGCCAGCAGCTTACAGGGAGGCGAGCAGTACTTC
v_gene: TRBV7-3; d_gene: NA; j_gene: TRBJ1-2; abundance: few; CDR3aa: CASSPPGSPFYGYTF; CDR3nt: TGTGCCAGCAGTCCCCCAGGGTCTCCCTTCTATGGCTACACCTTC
v_gene: TRBV19; d_gene: NA; j_gene: TRBJ1-5; abundance: many; CDR3aa: CASSTNLRRSSNQPQHF; CDR3nt: TGTGCCAGTAGTACCAATCTCCGGCGATCTAGCAATCAGCCCCAGCATTTT
v_gene: TRBV2; d_gene: NA; j_gene: TRBJ1-2; abundance: NA; CDR3aa: CASSSTGFYGYTF; CDR3nt: TGTGCCAGCAGTTCCACAGGGTTCTATGGCTACACCTTC
v_gene: TRBV20-1; d_gene: TRBD2; j_gene: TRBJ2-2; abundance: many; CDR3aa: CSARRTSVTGELFF; CDR3nt: TGCAGTGCTAGACGGACTAGCGTAACCGGGGAGCTGTTTTTT
v_gene: TRBV19; d_gene: TRBD1; j_gene: TRBJ1-5; abundance: NA; CDR3aa: CASSEQGSNQPQHF; CDR3nt: TGTGCCAGTAGTGAACAGGGGTCCAATCAGCCCCAGCATTTT
v_gene: TRBV7-8; d_gene: TRBD1; j_gene: TRBJ2-5; abundance: NA; CDR3aa: CASSQGEGRGPRETQYF; CDR3nt: TGTGCCAGCAGCCAGGGGGAAGGGCGAGGTCCCCGCGAGACCCAGTACTTC
v_gene: TRBV7-2; d_gene: NA; j_gene: TRBJ1-6; abundance: many; CDR3aa: CASSLAGYRSPLHF; CDR3nt: TGTGCCAGCAGCTTAGCAGGGTATCGGTCACCCCTCCACTTT
v_gene: TRBV27; d_gene: NA; j_gene: TRBJ2-5; abundance: many; CDR3aa: CASSFTGKETQYF; CDR3nt: TGTGCCAGCAGTTTTACGGGTAAAGAGACCCAGTACTTC
v_gene: TRBV20-1; d_gene: NA; j_gene: TRBJ2-7; abundance: NA; CDR3aa: CSANSQIYEQYF; CDR3nt: TGCAGTGCCAACTCACAGATTTACGAGCAGTACTTC
v_gene: TRBV20-1; d_gene: NA; j_gene: TRBJ2-6; abundance: few; CDR3aa: CSASRGAGANVLTF; CDR3nt: TGCAGTGCCTCAAGAGGAGCTGGGGCCAACGTCCTGACTTTC
v_gene: TRBV20-1; d_gene: TRBD2; j_gene: TRBJ2-5; abundance: NA; CDR3aa: CSARDSREGQEAQYF; CDR3nt: TGCAGTGCTAGAGACTCGCGGGAGGGCCAAGAGGCCCAGTACTTC
v_gene: TRBV7-9; d_gene: NA; j_gene: TRBJ2-1; abundance: NA; CDR3aa: CASSLAGPGEYNEQFF; CDR3nt: TGTGCCAGCAGCTTAGCGGGCCCGGGAGAGTACAATGAGCAGTTCTTC